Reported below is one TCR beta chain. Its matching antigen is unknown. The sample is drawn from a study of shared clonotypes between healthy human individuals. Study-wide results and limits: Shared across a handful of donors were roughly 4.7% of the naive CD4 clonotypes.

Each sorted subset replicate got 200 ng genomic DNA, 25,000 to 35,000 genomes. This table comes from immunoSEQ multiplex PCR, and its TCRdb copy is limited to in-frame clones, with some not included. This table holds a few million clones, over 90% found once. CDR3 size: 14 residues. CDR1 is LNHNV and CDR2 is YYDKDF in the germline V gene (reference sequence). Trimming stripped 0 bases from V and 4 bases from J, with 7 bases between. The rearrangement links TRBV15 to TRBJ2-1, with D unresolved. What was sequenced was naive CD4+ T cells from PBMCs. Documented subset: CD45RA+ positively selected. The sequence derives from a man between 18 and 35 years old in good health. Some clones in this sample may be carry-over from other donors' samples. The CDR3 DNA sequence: TGTGCCACCAGCAGAGATCTTGTGTACAATGAGCAGTTCTTC. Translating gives CATSRDLVYNEQFF.